The entry that follows covers one T cell receptor (beta chain) sequence. Here immunoSEQ multiplex PCR was the method, and the copy in TCRdb shows in-frame clones only, minus some. Among 100,000 to 150,000 clones, 88% were seen once, and the ten largest hold 5% to 6%. The sample is drawn from a study of radiation and T cells in renal cell carcinoma. Time point specified: blood 2 weeks post-SBRT. Treatment: 15 Gy SBRT to primary tumor, nephrectomy 4 weeks later. The sequence came from a woman between 65 and 79 years old with renal cell carcinoma. The sequences come from blood, collected from a patient whose treatment included radiotherapy and nephrectomy.

CDR3 DNA sequence: TGTGCCAGCAGCTCGCAGGGGGAGTTTGAAAAACTGTTTTTT. Protein product: CASSSQGEFEKLFF. The V gene is TRBV7-9, the J gene TRBJ1-4, with TRBD1 matching 7 bases. The CDR3 spans 14 residues. CDR1 is SEHNR, CDR2 FQNEAQ, per germline (reference sequence). The ends lost 4 bases at V and 7 bases at J; junction bases unmatched: 6.